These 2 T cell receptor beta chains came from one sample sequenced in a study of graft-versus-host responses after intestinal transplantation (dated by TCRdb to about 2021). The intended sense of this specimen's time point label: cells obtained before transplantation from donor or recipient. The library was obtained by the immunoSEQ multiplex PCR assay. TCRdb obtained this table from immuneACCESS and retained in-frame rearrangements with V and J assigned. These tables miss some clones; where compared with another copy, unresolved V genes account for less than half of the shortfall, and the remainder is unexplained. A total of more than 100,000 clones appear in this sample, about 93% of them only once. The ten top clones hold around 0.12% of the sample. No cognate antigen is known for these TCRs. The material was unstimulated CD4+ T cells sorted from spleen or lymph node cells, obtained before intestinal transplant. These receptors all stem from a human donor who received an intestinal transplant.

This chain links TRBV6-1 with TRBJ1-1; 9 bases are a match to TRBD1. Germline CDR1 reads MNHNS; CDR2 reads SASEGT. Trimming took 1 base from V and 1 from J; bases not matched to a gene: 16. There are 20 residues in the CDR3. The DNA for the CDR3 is TGTGCCAGCAGTGAAGTTCCCCCGTGGGACAGGGATCGGGGGAACACTGAAGCTTTCTTT. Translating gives CASSEVPPWDRDRGNTEAFF.

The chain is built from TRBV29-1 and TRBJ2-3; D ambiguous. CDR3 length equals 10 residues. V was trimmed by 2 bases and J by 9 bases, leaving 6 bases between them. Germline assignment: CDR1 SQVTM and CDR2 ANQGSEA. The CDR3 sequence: CSVEMRTQYF. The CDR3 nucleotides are TGCAGCGTTGAAATGCGGACGCAGTATTTT.